The 29 T cell receptor beta chains presented below share a single source sample, sequenced in a study of cytomegalovirus exposure and HLA in healthy donors. The study ran its PCR with 60 Vbeta and 13 Jbeta primers. Profiled with immunoSEQ multiplex PCR; TCRdb holds only in-frame clones, not every one. The sample has over 140,000 clones, approximately 80% seen once. Sequenced sample: PBMCs. These TCRs come from a man between 45 and 60 years old in good health and CMV-seronegative.

CDR3: CAISDLKPGQLQETQYF. CDR3 sequence (DNA): TGTGCCATCAGTGACCTGAAGCCGGGACAGCTTCAAGAGACCCAGTACTTC. The chain employs TRBV10-3 and TRBJ2-5; 7 nucleotides agree with TRBD1. The V gene end was trimmed by 3 bases and the J gene end by 2 bases; junction bases not matched to a gene: 12. Germline CDR1 ENHRY, CDR2 SYGVKD. The CDR3 length is 17 residues.

V usage is TRBV7-2 and J usage is TRBJ2-1; no reliable D call. CDR3 length: 14 residues. Trimming took off 7 bases at V and 3 bases at J, with 13 bases between the two ends. The germline V gene encodes CDR1 SGHTA and CDR2 FQGNSA. CDR3: CASTIHEVYNEQFF. The CDR3 nucleotides are TGTGCCAGCACCATCCACGAGGTCTACAATGAGCAGTTCTTC.

The gene calls are TRBV6-5 and TRBJ2-3, with D possibly matching TRBD1 (6 bases). Trimming shortened V by 3 bases and J by 3 bases, and 13 bases separated the two germline ends. The CDR3 consists of 15 residues. Germline V CDR1 and CDR2: MNHEY, SVGAGI. CDR3 residues: CASSYGGRGTDTQYF. CDR3 nucleotide sequence: TGTGCCAGCAGTTATGGGGGCCGTGGGACAGATACGCAGTATTTT.

This chain connects TRBV11-1 to TRBJ2-7; D may be TRBD1 (6 bases). Trimming took off 6 bases at V and 3 bases at J, with 27 bases between the two ends. Germline V gives CDR1 SGHAT, CDR2 FQDESV (reference sequence). This CDR3 comprises 18 residues. CDR3 region: CASSRPRTSTGMYYEQYF. In DNA form, the CDR3 reads TGTGCCAGCAGTCGCCCGCGGACCTCAACAGGGATGTACTACGAGCAGTACTTC.

The gene calls are TRBV5-1 and TRBJ2-2; D gene unclear. CDR3 length equals 17 residues. Germline CDR1 reads SGHRS; CDR2 reads YFSETQ. Trimming left V 1 base short and J 0 bases short, with 13 bases between. Here the CDR3 reads CASSLLSVSANTGELFF. The CDR3 nucleotides read TGCGCCAGCAGCTTGTTAAGCGTCAGCGCGAACACCGGGGAGCTGTTTTTT. Combining the CDR3 with reference TRBV5-1 and TRBJ2-2 gives the whole variable domain KAGVTQTPRYLIKTRGQQVTLSCSPISGHRSVSWYQQTPGQGLQFLFEYFSETQRNKGNFPGRFSGRQFSNSRSEMNVSTLELGDSALYLCASSLLSVSANTGELFFGEGSRLTVL.

The chain couples TRBV5-1 to TRBJ1-1; 9 positions match TRBD1. The V gene's germline CDR1 is SGHRS and CDR2 YFSETQ. J gave up 2 bases and V 6 bases, and 11 bases lay outside the gene matches. The CDR3 extends over 16 amino acids. CDR3 amino acids: CASTPPTQGANTEAFF. The CDR3 coding sequence is TGCGCCAGCACCCCACCTACACAGGGGGCCAACACTGAAGCTTTCTTT.

V is TRBV7-8 and J is TRBJ2-3, with 13 nucleotides matching TRBD2. Germline CDR1 and CDR2: SGHVS and FQNEAQ. The ends lost 5 bases at V and 3 bases at J; junction bases unmatched: 8. The length of the CDR3 is 17 residues. The CDR3 reads CASSTRLGLAGTDTQYF. The CDR3 DNA follows: TGTGCCAGCAGCACCCGGTTGGGACTAGCGGGAACAGATACGCAGTATTTT.

The chain combines TRBV19 with TRBJ2-6; the D is unclear. Trimming removed 6 bases at V and 1 base at J, with 7 bases between. The CDR3 covers 14 residues. The V gene's germline CDR1 is LNHDA and CDR2 SQIVND (reference sequence). CDR3 DNA: TGTGCCAGTAGCTATCGATCTGGGGCCAACGTCCTGACTTTC. As protein: CASSYRSGANVLTF.

As concerns this clone: The junction does not match germline at one end; this may be a read error. CDR3 sequence: CAGSPEGAGTDTQYF. DNA of the CDR3: TGTGCCGGCAGCCCAGAGGGGGCCGGCACAGATACGCAGTATTTT. The chain carries TRBV2 and TRBJ2-3, with 7 bases matching TRBD1. Germline CDR1 SNHLY, CDR2 FYNNEI. The CDR3 spans 15 residues. The whole variable domain, filled in from reference TRBV2 and TRBJ2-3, reads EPEVTQTPSHQVTQMGQEVILRCVPISNHLYFYWYRQILGQKVEFLVSFYNNEISEKSEIFDDQFSVERPDGSNFTLKIRSTKLEDSAMYFCAGSPEGAGTDTQYFGPGTRLTVL.

This chain links TRBV5-6 with TRBJ2-1; TRBD2 matches 15 bases. J lost 7 bases, V lost 4 bases, and 6 bases had no gene match. Germline lookup yields CDR1 SGHDT and CDR2 YYEEEE. This CDR3 is 16 amino acids long. The CDR3 sequence is CASSGGTSGRKNEQFF. In nucleotides, the CDR3 is TGTGCCAGCAGCGGGGGGACTAGCGGGAGGAAGAATGAGCAGTTCTTC.

A word on this clone: The junction and the germline gene differ at one end; a read error may be behind it. V is TRBV5-1 and J is TRBJ2-2, with D hard to call. CDR3 length equals 15 residues. Germline lookup yields CDR1 SGHRS and CDR2 YFSETQ. CDR3 in amino acids: CATSRAELDTGELFF. The CDR3 DNA is TGCGCCACCAGCCGAGCCGAGCTCGACACCGGGGAGCTGTTTTTT.

This clone was counted a single time. The CDR3: CASSDETRDEKLFF. DNA of the CDR3: TGTGCCAGCAGTGATGAGACGAGGGATGAAAAACTGTTTTTT. This chain uses TRBV25-1 with TRBJ1-4, with D unresolved. The V end was cut by 3 bases, the J end by 6 bases, with 11 bases between. This CDR3 region has 14 residues. From germline, CDR1 is MGHDK and CDR2 SYGVNS.

The genes are TRBV18 and TRBJ1-1, with TRBD1 as a possible D gene (6 bases). CDR1 KGHSH and CDR2 LQKENI come from the germline V gene. With 6 bases removed from V and 4 bases from J, the gap between germline ends came to 15 bases. The CDR3 loop spans 14 amino acids. For the CDR3, the DNA is TGTGCCAGCTCCCCCAAACAGGGTTTCACTGAAGCTTTCTTT. This sequence encodes CASSPKQGFTEAFF.

This clone has more than one count but fewer than ten. The V and J genes are TRBV10-2 and TRBJ2-1; TRBD2 aligns across 9 bases. The germline gives CDR1 WSHSY, CDR2 SAAADI. V was pared by 4 bases and J by 2 bases, with 9 bases of the junction left unmatched. The CDR3 contains 17 residues. The CDR3 protein is CASSAQEREAAYNEQFF. DNA of the CDR3: TGCGCCAGCAGTGCGCAAGAGCGGGAGGCCGCCTACAATGAGCAGTTCTTC.

The genes are TRBV7-2 and TRBJ1-1; the match to TRBD1 covers 7 bases. There are 14 residues in the CDR3. CDR1 is SGHTA, CDR2 FQGNSA, per germline. V shed 4 bases and J 5 bases; nucleotides not matched to a gene: 7. CDR3 nucleotides: TGTGCCAGCAGCTCAAGGGGGCTGAGGACTGAAGCTTTCTTT. Translation gives CASSSRGLRTEAFF.

The chain couples TRBV7-3 to TRBJ2-7; D may be TRBD1 (6 bases). Looked up from germline, CDR1 is SGHTA and CDR2 is FQGTGA. The CDR3 is made up of 12 amino acids. The V gene lost 3 bases and the J gene lost 6 bases, with 9 bases spanning the gap. The CDR3 nucleotides are TGTGCCAGCAGCTTTGGACAGCGCGAGCAGTACTTC. The encoded protein is CASSFGQREQYF.

The sample holds a few counts of this clone. The chain links TRBV18 to TRBJ1-3, with D unresolved. V was shortened by 4 bases and J by 0 bases, with 19 bases between the two germline ends. CDR1 and CDR2 (germline): KGHSH, LQKENI. This CDR3 region has 18 residues. CDR3 in DNA: TGTGCCAGCTCACACTTCTATCCGAGACACCTCTCTGGAAACACCATATATTTT. Its protein product is CASSHFYPRHLSGNTIYF. Based on the CDR3 plus reference TRBV18 and TRBJ1-3, the full variable domain is NAGVMQNPRHLVRRRGQEARLRCSPMKGHSHVYWYRQLPEEGLKFMVYLQKENIIDESGMPKERFSAEFPKEGPSILRIQQVVRGDSAAYFCASSHFYPRHLSGNTIYFGEGSWLTVV.

The CDR3 sequence is CASSLPSGGLTDTQYF. CDR3 coding DNA: TGTGCCAGCAGCTTACCTAGCGGGGGGCTCACAGATACGCAGTATTTT. V and J are TRBV7-3 and TRBJ2-3, with TRBD2 matching 11 bases. CDR3 length equals 16 residues. The V and J ends lost 2 bases and 2 bases, in that order; junction bases with no gene match: 3. Germline assignment: CDR1 SGHTA and CDR2 FQGTGA. The full variable domain, its missing parts supplied by reference TRBV7-3 and TRBJ2-3, is GAGVSQTPSNKVTEKGKYVELRCDPISGHTALYWYRQSLGQGPEFLIYFQGTGAADDSGLPNDRFFAVRPEGSVSTLKIQRTERGDSAVYLCASSLPSGGLTDTQYFGPGTRLTVL.

The genes are TRBV11-3 and TRBJ2-7; D perhaps matches TRBD1 (5 bases). This CDR3 contains 13 residues. V was trimmed by 5 bases and J by 4 bases, leaving 12 bases between them. Germline lookup yields CDR1 SGHNT and CDR2 YENEEA. The CDR3, as DNA: TGTGCCAGCAGCCCTCAGGGAACTTACGAGCAGTACTTC. This translates into CASSPQGTYEQYF.

The chain carries TRBV15 and TRBJ2-1; 8 bases fit TRBD1. The V gene end was trimmed by 1 base and the J gene end by 5 bases; junction bases not matched to a gene: 4. Germline CDR1 LNHNV, CDR2 YYDKDF (reference sequence). The CDR3 is 15 amino acids. The CDR3 nucleotides are TGTGCCACCAGCAGAGCCGGACAGGGAAACAATGAGCAGTTCTTC. The encoded protein is CATSRAGQGNNEQFF.

Only a few counts were recorded for this clone. The chain couples TRBV7-6 to TRBJ1-2; TRBD1 might be the D (5 bases). Germline CDR1 is SGHVS and CDR2 is FNYEAQ. V dropped 4 bases and J dropped 4 bases, with 10 bases sitting between them. CDR3 size: 13 residues. The CDR3 loop reads CASSSGLSYGYTF. In DNA form, the CDR3 reads TGTGCCAGCAGCTCAGGGTTGAGCTATGGCTACACCTTC.

V gene TRBV2 combines with J gene TRBJ2-2, with D maybe TRBD2 (6 bases). Germline V gene sequence: CDR1 SNHLY, CDR2 FYNNEI. The V and J ends lost 6 bases and 6 bases respectively, with 17 bases between them. CDR3 length equals 15 residues. The CDR3 nucleotides read TGTGCCAGCAGGACCTCGGATAGCGGTGCCGGGGAGCTGTTTTTT. It specifies CASRTSDSGAGELFF.

This clone was seen once. The genes are TRBV27 and TRBJ1-4; TRBD1 aligns across 8 bases. CDR1 and CDR2 (germline): MNHEY, SMNVEV (reference sequence). The CDR3 length is 16 residues. With V trimmed by 5 bases and J by 4 bases, 9 bases remained unmatched. CDR3 bases: TGTGCCAGCAGTCCCCAGGGGGCGCAGGATAATGAAAAACTGTTTTTT. Translating gives CASSPQGAQDNEKLFF.

This clone is a singleton in its sample. This chain joins TRBV14 and TRBJ1-3; TRBD1 matches 8 bases. Germline V gives CDR1 SGHDN, CDR2 FVKESK. V was clipped by 5 bases and J by 1 base; unmatched bases: 7. CDR3 length equals 16 residues. The CDR3 nucleotides read TGTGCCAGCAGCTTCGGACAGGGTCCATCTGGAAACACCATATATTTT. Translated: CASSFGQGPSGNTIYF.

V is TRBV2 and J is TRBJ2-7; a weak D match, TRBD1 (6 bases). V lost 6 bases to trimming and J lost 1 base, with 13 bases between them. The CDR3 consists of 14 residues. CDR1 SNHLY and CDR2 FYNNEI come from the germline V gene. The CDR3 nucleotides are TGTGCCAGCAGGAAGGCCGGGACATCCTACGAGCAGTACTTC. Protein product: CASRKAGTSYEQYF.

The rearrangement links TRBV2 to TRBJ1-3; D is ambiguous. V was clipped by 4 bases and J by 9 bases, with 7 bases between them. This CDR3 region has 11 residues. Per germline, CDR1 SNHLY and CDR2 FYNNEI. CDR3 in amino acids: CASSAGGTIYF. CDR3 DNA sequence: TGTGCCAGCAGTGCAGGAGGCACCATATATTTT.

This CDR3 reads CASSYSRQDSGNTIYF. For the CDR3, the DNA is TGTGCCAGCAGTTACTCGAGGCAAGACTCTGGAAACACCATATATTTT. The V call is TRBV6-5, the J call TRBJ1-3; no firm D call. Per the germline V gene, CDR1 is MNHEY and CDR2 is SVGAGI. CDR3 length: 16 amino acids. The germline V and J ends were trimmed by 0 bases and 0 bases, with 9 bases remaining between them.

The rearrangement uses TRBV28 and TRBJ1-1; D is uncertain. The CDR3 spans 11 residues. Deletions cut 10 bases from V and 5 bases from J, with 11 bases between. CDR1 MDHEN and CDR2 SYDVKM come from the germline V gene. In DNA, the CDR3 is TGTGCCACCCAACCCGGGACTGAAGCTTTCTTT. This codes for CATQPGTEAFF. The variable domain in full, completed from reference TRBV28 and TRBJ1-1, reads DVKVTQSSRYLVKRTGEKVFLECVQDMDHENMFWYRQDPGLGLRLIYFSYDVKMKEKGDIPEGYSVSREKKERFSLILESASTNQTSMYLCATQPGTEAFFGQGTRLTVV.

This clone was detected only a few times. The chain links TRBV7-9 to TRBJ2-1; 9 bases match TRBD2. Germline values: CDR1 SEHNR, CDR2 FQNEAQ (reference sequence). V trimming: 1 base; J trimming: 5 bases; junction bases outside the gene matches: 6. The CDR3 loop spans 16 amino acids. The CDR3 here is CASSLVRLAGNNEQFF. The CDR3 nucleotides are TGTGCCAGCAGCTTAGTACGTCTAGCGGGGAACAATGAGCAGTTCTTC.